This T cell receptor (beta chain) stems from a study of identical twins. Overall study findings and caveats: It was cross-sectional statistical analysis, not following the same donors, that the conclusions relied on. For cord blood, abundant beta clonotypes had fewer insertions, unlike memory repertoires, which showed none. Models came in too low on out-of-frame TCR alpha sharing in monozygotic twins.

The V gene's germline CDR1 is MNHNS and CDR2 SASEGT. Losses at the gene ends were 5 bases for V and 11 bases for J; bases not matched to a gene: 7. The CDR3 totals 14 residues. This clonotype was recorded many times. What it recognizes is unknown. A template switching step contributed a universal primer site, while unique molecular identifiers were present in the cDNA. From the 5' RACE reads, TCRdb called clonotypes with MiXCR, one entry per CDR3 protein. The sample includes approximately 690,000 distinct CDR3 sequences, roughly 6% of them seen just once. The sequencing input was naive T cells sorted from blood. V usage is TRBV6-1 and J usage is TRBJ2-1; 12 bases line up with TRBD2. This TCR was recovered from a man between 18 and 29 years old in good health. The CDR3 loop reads CASSKTSGRLQQFF. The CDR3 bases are TGTGCCAGCAGTAAAACTAGCGGGAGGCTCCAGCAGTTCTTC.